This T cell receptor beta chain was identified in a study of blood T cells in healthy people across ages. It was with a sample-barcoded 5' primer and a J-beta primer mix that a second PCR of about 7 to 12 cycles was run. TCRdb redid the calling of the 5' RACE reads with MiXCR, one entry per CDR3 protein. This sample has more than 800,000 distinct CDR3 sequences, with about 30% found just once. Germline trimming cut 6 bases from V and 8 bases from J; bases unmatched to any gene: 11. The length of the CDR3 is 15 residues. Germline CDR1 and CDR2: MNHEY and SVGAGI. This clonotype occurred many times. Antigen unknown. Study conclusions and caveats: One million T cells yielded diversity estimates that were considered underestimates. Leaving the PBMCs unsorted stopped any conclusive comparison of naive versus antigen-experienced cells. Versus aged donors, long-lived donors had higher diversity and more naive CD4+ cells.

This clonotype originated in a woman at least 80 years old in good health. The sequenced material came from blood. This chain uses TRBV6-5 with TRBJ2-3, with 10 bases fitting TRBD1. As DNA, the CDR3 is TGTGCCAGCAGCGCCGGGGGACAGGGGCCCCGTACGCAGTATTTT. This codes for CASSAGGQGPRTQYF.